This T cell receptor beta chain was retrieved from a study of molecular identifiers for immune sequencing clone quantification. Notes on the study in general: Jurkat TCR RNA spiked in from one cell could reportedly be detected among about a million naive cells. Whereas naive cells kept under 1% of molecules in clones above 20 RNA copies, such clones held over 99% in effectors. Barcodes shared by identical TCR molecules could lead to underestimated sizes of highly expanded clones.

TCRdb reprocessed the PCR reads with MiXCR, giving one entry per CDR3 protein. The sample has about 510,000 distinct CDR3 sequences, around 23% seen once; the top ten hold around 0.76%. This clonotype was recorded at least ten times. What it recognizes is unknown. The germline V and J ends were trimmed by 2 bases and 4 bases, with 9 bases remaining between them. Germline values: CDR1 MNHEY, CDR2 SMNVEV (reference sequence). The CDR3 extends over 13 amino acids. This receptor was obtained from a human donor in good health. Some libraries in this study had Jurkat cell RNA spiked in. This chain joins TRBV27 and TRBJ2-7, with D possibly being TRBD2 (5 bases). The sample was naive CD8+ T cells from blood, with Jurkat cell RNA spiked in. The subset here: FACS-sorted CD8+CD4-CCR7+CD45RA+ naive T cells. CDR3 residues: CASSLGPGYEQYF. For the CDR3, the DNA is TGTGCCAGCAGTTTAGGTCCGGGGTACGAGCAGTACTTC.